This T cell receptor (beta chain) was retrieved from a study of blood T cell repertoires in COVID-19. Overall study: COVID-19 samples from acute and convalescent phases originated in the United States, Italy and Spain. From T cells, B-cell-depleted T cells, or PBMCs came the material, which was cDNA or gDNA.

In the original analysis: How many nucleated cells were present was estimated from reference gene primer amplification. Only in-frame clones appear in the TCRdb table, and some are missing; sequencing was by immunoSEQ multiplex PCR. V, J and clone size were drawn from that table, and D and trimming were deduced from the DNA. The sample has approximately 200,000 clones; more than 65% are singletons. V was trimmed by 2 bases and J by 8 bases, leaving 10 bases between them. This CDR3 has 12 residues. Germline V CDR1 and CDR2: GTSNPN, SVGIG (reference sequence). This sequence originates from an older woman with acute or convalescent COVID-19. The sample comprised peripheral blood. This chain connects TRBV30 to TRBJ2-1; maybe TRBD1 (6 bases). The CDR3 coding sequence is TGTGCCTGGAGTTCGACAGGTCATGAGCAGTTCTTC. Its protein product is CAWSSTGHEQFF.